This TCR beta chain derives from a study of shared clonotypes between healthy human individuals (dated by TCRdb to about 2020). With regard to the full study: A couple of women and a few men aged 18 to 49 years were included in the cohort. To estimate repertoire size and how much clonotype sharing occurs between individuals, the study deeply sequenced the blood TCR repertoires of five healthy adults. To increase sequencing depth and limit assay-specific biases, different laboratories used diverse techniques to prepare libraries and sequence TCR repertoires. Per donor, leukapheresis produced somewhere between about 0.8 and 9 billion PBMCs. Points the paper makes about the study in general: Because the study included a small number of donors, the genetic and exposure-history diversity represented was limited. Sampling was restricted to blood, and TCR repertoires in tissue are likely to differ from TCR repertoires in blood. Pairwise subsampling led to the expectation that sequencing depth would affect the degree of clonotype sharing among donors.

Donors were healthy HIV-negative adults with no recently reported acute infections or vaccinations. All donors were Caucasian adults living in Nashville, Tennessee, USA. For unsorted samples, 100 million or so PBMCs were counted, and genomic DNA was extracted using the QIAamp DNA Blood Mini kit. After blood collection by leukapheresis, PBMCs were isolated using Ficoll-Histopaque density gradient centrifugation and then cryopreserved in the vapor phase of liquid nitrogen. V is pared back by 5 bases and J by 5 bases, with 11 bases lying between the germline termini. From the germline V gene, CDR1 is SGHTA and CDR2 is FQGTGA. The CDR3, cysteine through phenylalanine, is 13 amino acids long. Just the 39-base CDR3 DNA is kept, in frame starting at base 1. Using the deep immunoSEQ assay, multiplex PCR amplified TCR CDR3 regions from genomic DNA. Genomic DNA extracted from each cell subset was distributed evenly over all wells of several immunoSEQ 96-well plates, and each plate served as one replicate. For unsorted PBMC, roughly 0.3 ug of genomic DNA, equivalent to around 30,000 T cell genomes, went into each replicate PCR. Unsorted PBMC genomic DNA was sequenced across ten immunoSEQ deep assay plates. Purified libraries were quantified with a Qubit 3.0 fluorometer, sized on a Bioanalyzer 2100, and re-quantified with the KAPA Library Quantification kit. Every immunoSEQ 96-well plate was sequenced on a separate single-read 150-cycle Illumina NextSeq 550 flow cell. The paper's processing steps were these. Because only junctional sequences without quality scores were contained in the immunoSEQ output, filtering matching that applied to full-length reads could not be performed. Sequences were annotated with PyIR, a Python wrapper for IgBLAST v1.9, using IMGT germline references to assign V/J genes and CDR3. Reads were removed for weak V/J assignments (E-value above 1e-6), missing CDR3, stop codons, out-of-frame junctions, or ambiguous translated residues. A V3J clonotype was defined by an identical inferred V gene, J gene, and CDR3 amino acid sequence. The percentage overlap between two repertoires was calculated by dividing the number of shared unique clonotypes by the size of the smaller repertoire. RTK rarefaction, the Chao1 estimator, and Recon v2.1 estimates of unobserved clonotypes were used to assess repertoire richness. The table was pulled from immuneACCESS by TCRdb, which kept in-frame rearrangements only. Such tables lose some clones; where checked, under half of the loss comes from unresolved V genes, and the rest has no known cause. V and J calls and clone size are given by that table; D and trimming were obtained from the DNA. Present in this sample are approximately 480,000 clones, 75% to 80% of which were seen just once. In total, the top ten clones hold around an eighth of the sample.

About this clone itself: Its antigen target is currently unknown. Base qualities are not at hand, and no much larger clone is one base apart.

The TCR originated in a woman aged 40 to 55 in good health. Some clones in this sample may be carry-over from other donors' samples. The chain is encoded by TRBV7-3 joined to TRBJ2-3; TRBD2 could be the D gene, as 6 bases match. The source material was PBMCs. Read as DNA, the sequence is TGTGCCAGCAGCATCAGGAGGGGAGATACGCAGTATTTT. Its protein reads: CASSIRRGDTQYF.